The 2 T cell receptor beta chains presented below share a single source sample, sequenced in a study of cytomegalovirus exposure and HLA in healthy donors. Clones were sequenced by immunoSEQ multiplex PCR, and TCRdb holds only the in-frame ones, with some missing. The sample lists roughly 62,000 clones, roughly 90% occurring once. The material sequenced was PBMCs. The receptors were gathered from a woman in her 30s in good health and CMV-seronegative.

The J gene is TRBJ2-7, the V gene TRBV2; 9 bases align to TRBD2. Germline loops: CDR1 SNHLY, CDR2 FYNNEI. V gave up 5 bases and J gave up 1 base; unmatched junction bases: 15. This CDR3 has 18 residues. In DNA form, the CDR3 reads TGTGCCAGCAGTCCTATGAGTCTAGCGGGATACAATTCCTACGAGCAGTACTTC. This sequence encodes CASSPMSLAGYNSYEQYF.

This chain uses TRBV5-4 with TRBJ2-2; D possibly corresponds to TRBD2 (6 bases). The CDR3 covers 16 residues. The V gene lost 5 bases and the J gene lost 0 bases, with 14 bases spanning the gap. CDR1 is SGHNT and CDR2 is YYREEE in the germline V gene (reference sequence). The chain's CDR3 is CASRRGGAPNTGELFF. Written as DNA, the CDR3 is TGTGCCAGCAGACGGGGCGGGGCGCCGAACACCGGGGAGCTGTTTTTT.